This is a list of T cell receptor beta chains from one sample in a study of blood T cells in healthy people across ages. TCRdb recomputed calls from the 5' RACE reads with MiXCR, one row per CDR3 protein. The sample has around 1.5 million distinct CDR3 sequences, roughly 60% seen once. Specimen: blood. These receptors all stem from a man between 18 and 29 years old in good health. The CDR3 runs from the conserved cysteine through the conserved F or W. D genes are given only for firm matches. Some rows have no size entry. The others give once, few or many, or a class for an expanded clone.

d_gene,j_gene,abundance,v_gene,CDR3aa,CDR3nt
NA,TRBJ2-1,NA,TRBV6-6,CASSYTEKPSSLFF,TGTGCCAGCAGTTACACCGAAAAGCCAAGCTCTTTGTTCTTC
NA,TRBJ1-4,once,TRBV12-3/TRBV12-4,CASSLKGGVEGKLFF,TGTGCCAGCAGTTTGAAAGGGGGAGTCGAAGGAAAACTGTTTTTT
TRBD2,TRBJ2-7,NA,TRBV2,CASSVRRGYEQYF,TGTGCCAGCAGTGTGCGGCGGGGGTACGAGCAGTACTTC
NA,TRBJ2-3,few,TRBV7-4,CASSLGGLNTDTQYF,TGTGCCAGCAGCTTAGGGGGACTGAATACTGATACGCAGTATTTT
NA,TRBJ2-7,NA,TRBV10-3,CAISTDSTAYEQYF,TGTGCCATCAGTACGGATTCCACGGCCTACGAGCAGTACTTC
NA,TRBJ1-2,few,TRBV12-3/TRBV12-4,CASSLGSFFSYTF,TGTGCCAGCAGTTTGGGCTCCTTTTTTAGCTACACCTTC
NA,TRBJ2-4,NA,TRBV6-5,CASSYGYPAGNAAKNIQYF,TGTGCCAGCAGTTACGGGTACCCCGCAGGGAATGCAGCCAAAAACATTCAGTACTTC
NA,TRBJ1-1,few,TRBV2,CASSNRVTNTEAFF,TGTGCCAGCAGTAACAGGGTAACTAACACTGAAGCTTTCTTT
NA,TRBJ2-3,few,TRBV4-1,CASSQNRVSADTQYF,TGCGCCAGCAGCCAAAACAGGGTTTCCGCAGATACGCAGTATTTT
NA,TRBJ1-2,once,TRBV20-1,CSASSPGYTF,TGCAGTGCTAGTTCGCCCGGCTACACCTTC
NA,TRBJ2-3,NA,TRBV25-1,CASSDSGKDTQYF,TGTGCCAGCAGTGACTCAGGCAAAGACACGCAGTATTTT
TRBD2,TRBJ2-3,NA,TRBV7-2,CASSLSGIGTDTQYF,TGTGCCAGCAGCTTAAGCGGGATCGGCACAGATACGCAGTATTTT
TRBD1,TRBJ2-3,NA,TRBV20-1,CSARGDSSDTDTQYF,TGCAGTGCTAGAGGGGACAGCTCAGACACAGATACGCAGTATTTT
NA,TRBJ2-2,NA,TRBV11-3,CANSSAVTGELFF,TGTGCCAACAGCTCCGCGGTCACCGGGGAGCTGTTTTTT
NA,TRBJ2-6,once,TRBV7-2,CASSRNPGAGANVLTF,TGTGCCAGCAGTCGGAACCCAGGGGCTGGGGCCAACGTCCTGACTTTC
NA,TRBJ1-1,few,TRBV6-2/TRBV6-3,CASDGVGTEAFF,TGTGCCAGCGACGGGGTAGGGACTGAAGCTTTCTTT
TRBD1,TRBJ2-5,NA,TRBV20-1,CSADGSVRTGKNQETQYF,TGCAGTGCGGATGGGTCCGTGCGGACAGGGAAGAACCAAGAGACCCAGTACTTC
TRBD1,TRBJ2-7,NA,TRBV27,CPSSLGGQGPYEQYF,TGTCCCAGCAGTTTAGGGGGACAGGGGCCCTACGAGCAGTACTTC
TRBD2,TRBJ2-1,NA,TRBV20-1,CSARDMTSGSYNEQFF,TGCAGTGCTAGAGATATGACTAGCGGGAGCTACAATGAGCAGTTCTTC
NA,TRBJ2-1,NA,TRBV14,CASSPPGLSYNEQFF,TGTGCCAGCAGCCCGCCGGGACTTTCCTACAATGAGCAGTTCTTC
NA,TRBJ1-2,NA,TRBV20-1,CSARVIGRHTF,TGCAGTGCTAGAGTTATAGGCCGTCACACCTTC
NA,TRBJ2-1,NA,TRBV20-1,CSAKVGVAAAYNEQFF,TGCAGTGCTAAGGTCGGGGTAGCGGCGGCATACAATGAGCAGTTCTTC
TRBD1,TRBJ1-6,NA,TRBV6-6,CASSYPRTGQGESPLHF,TGTGCCAGCAGTTATCCCAGGACTGGACAGGGGGAATCACCCCTCCACTTT
NA,TRBJ1-2,NA,TRBV27,CASSPHRDLHGYTF,TGTGCCAGCAGTCCCCACCGGGACCTCCATGGCTACACCTTC
NA,TRBJ2-3,NA,TRBV6-5,CASSYSTTGKDTQYF,TGTGCCAGCAGTTACTCGACTACGGGAAAAGATACGCAGTATTTT
TRBD2,TRBJ2-7,NA,TRBV4-1,CASSQGPSGSWEQYF,TGCGCCAGCAGCCAAGGTCCTAGCGGGAGTTGGGAGCAGTACTTC
TRBD2,TRBJ2-5,NA,TRBV10-3,CAISDGLAGAQETQYF,TGTGCCATCAGTGACGGACTAGCGGGGGCCCAAGAGACCCAGTACTTC
TRBD1,TRBJ2-1,NA,TRBV6-1,CAGSEPGQANEQFF,TGTGCCGGCAGTGAACCCGGACAGGCCAATGAGCAGTTCTTC
NA,TRBJ2-5,NA,TRBV4-1,CASSPTGTETQYF,TGTGCCAGCAGCCCAACAGGGACGGAGACCCAGTACTTC
NA,TRBJ2-6,many,TRBV27,CASSSNSGANVLTF,TGTGCCAGCAGTTCTAACTCTGGGGCCAACGTCCTGACTTTC
NA,TRBJ2-1,few,TRBV7-9,CAGTLGRGYYNEQFF,TGTGCCGGAACACTCGGACGGGGTTACTACAATGAGCAGTTCTTC
TRBD1,TRBJ1-5,NA,TRBV12-3/TRBV12-4,CASSGTGLNQPQHF,TGTGCCAGCAGCGGGACAGGTTTAAATCAGCCCCAGCATTTT
NA,TRBJ2-5,few,TRBV11-2,CASEGPRETQYF,TGTGCCAGCGAGGGTCCCCGGGAGACCCAGTACTTC
TRBD1,TRBJ2-7,many,TRBV20-1,CSARVRDRGYEQYF,TGCAGTGCTAGAGTTCGGGACAGGGGGTACGAGCAGTACTTC
NA,TRBJ2-7,once,TRBV5-1,CASSFSGPSSYEQYF,TGCGCCAGCAGCTTTTCGGGGCCAAGCTCCTACGAGCAGTACTTC
TRBD2,TRBJ2-1,NA,TRBV11-2,CASSLRSSGRKNEQFF,TGTGCCAGCAGCTTACGAAGTAGCGGGAGGAAGAATGAGCAGTTCTTC
TRBD2,TRBJ2-7,NA,TRBV2,CASIQREDYEQYF,TGTGCCAGCATTCAGCGGGAAGACTACGAGCAGTACTTC
NA,TRBJ1-2,NA,TRBV4-1,CASSQDKTGQIYGYTF,TGCGCCAGCAGCCAAGATAAGACAGGACAAATCTATGGCTACACCTTC
NA,TRBJ2-5,few,TRBV11-2,CASRGTSNQETQYF,TGTGCCAGCAGGGGAACTAGTAACCAAGAGACCCAGTACTTC
NA,TRBJ2-7,few,TRBV6-1,CASSVLTYEQYF,TGTGCCAGCAGTGTGCTAACCTACGAGCAGTACTTC
NA,TRBJ2-7,once,TRBV3-1,CASSQDTWRTYEQYF,TGTGCCAGCAGCCAAGATACGTGGCGGACCTACGAGCAGTACTTC
NA,TRBJ2-1,once,TRBV7-9,CASSPRDQFF,TGTGCCAGCAGCCCACGTGACCAGTTCTTC
NA,TRBJ2-3,NA,TRBV12-3/TRBV12-4,CASSFPGGLLDTQYF,TGTGCCAGCAGTTTTCCGGGGGGCCTCCTAGATACGCAGTATTTT
TRBD1,TRBJ1-5,once,TRBV4-3,CASSQDQGANQPQHF,TGCGCCAGCAGCCAAGATCAGGGGGCGAATCAGCCCCAGCATTTT
TRBD1,TRBJ2-1,NA,TRBV6-6,CASSYRTGGGYGNEQFF,TGTGCCAGCAGTTACCGGACAGGGGGGGGGTATGGCAATGAGCAGTTCTTC
NA,TRBJ1-2,few,TRBV12-3/TRBV12-4,CASSPGLLRGYTF,TGTGCCAGCAGTCCGGGTTTACTTCGGGGCTACACCTTC
TRBD2,TRBJ2-3,NA,TRBV28,CASNSGGAQYF,TGTGCCAGCAATAGCGGGGGTGCGCAGTATTTT
NA,TRBJ1-6,NA,TRBV6-5,CASSYSSWDNSPLHF,TGTGCCAGCAGTTACTCGAGTTGGGATAATTCACCCCTCCACTTT
NA,TRBJ2-3,once,TRBV20-1,CSARAVGGEVGRTDTQYF,TGCAGTGCTAGAGCGGTTGGGGGCGAAGTGGGTCGCACAGATACGCAGTATTTT
NA,TRBJ1-5,NA,TRBV20-1,CSARDLVENSNQPQHF,TGCAGTGCTAGAGATCTTGTGGAAAATAGCAATCAGCCCCAGCATTTT
NA,TRBJ2-7,NA,TRBV28,CASSVSGAVKFYEQYF,TGTGCCAGCAGTGTCTCAGGGGCAGTAAAATTTTACGAGCAGTACTTC
NA,TRBJ2-5,few,TRBV28,CASSLGGLPQETQYF,TGTGCCAGCAGTTTAGGGGGCCTACCCCAAGAGACCCAGTACTTC
NA,TRBJ2-4,few,TRBV20-1,CSAREVSLGTAKNIQYF,TGCAGTGCTAGAGAGGTCTCTCTCGGGACAGCCAAAAACATTCAGTACTTC
NA,TRBJ1-5,NA,TRBV9,CASSGRGGSSNQPQHF,TGTGCCAGCAGCGGGAGGGGAGGCTCTAGCAATCAGCCCCAGCATTTT
NA,TRBJ2-7,NA,TRBV28,CASSFPTLTYEQYF,TGTGCCAGCAGTTTCCCGACCTTAACCTACGAGCAGTACTTC
TRBD2,TRBJ2-1,few,TRBV5-1,CASSPDQLLAVEQFF,TGCGCCAGCAGCCCGGACCAACTCCTAGCGGTTGAGCAGTTCTTC
NA,TRBJ2-3,NA,TRBV6-5,CASSLRGGARTDTQYF,TGTGCCAGCAGTCTAAGGGGGGGGGCTCGCACAGATACGCAGTATTTT